Listed below are T cell receptor beta chains from one sample, sequenced in a study of tumor-infiltrating lymphocytes in primary liver carcinoma. In TCRdb, the multiplex PCR reads were re-called with MiXCR into one record per CDR3 protein. The sample records more than 100,000 distinct CDR3 sequences, 55% to 70% being singletons. The sample consisted of tumor-adjacent normal liver tissue. These TCRs come from a woman aged 55-70 years with primary liver carcinoma and hepatitis B virus infection. Each CDR3 is given with its conserved first and last residue. Only some rows state a clone size, as once, few, many or a class for expanded clones.

cdr3_length,j_call,v_call,clone_size,cdr3_aa
16,TRBJ2-1,TRBV14,NA,CVSSTRLAGTYNEQFF
14,TRBJ2-7,TRBV29-1,NA,CNAVRTRDTYEQYF
16,TRBJ1-4,TRBV5-1,NA,CDSSPRPGATNEKLFF
15,TRBJ1-6,TRBV6-1,many,CASSERDRGNSPLHF
14,TRBJ2-2,TRBV12-3/TRBV12-4,NA,CASSLGVNTGELFF
11,TRBJ2-7,TRBV18,few,CASSLRGEQYF
14,TRBJ2-3,TRBV6-4,NA,CASSLGSSTDMQYF
15,TRBJ1-1,TRBV11-2,NA,CASSLGTGVVTEAFF
12,TRBJ2-3,TRBV29-1,NA,CSALRCTDTQYF
15,TRBJ1-2,TRBV29-1,NA,CSIKEAPSGLGGYTF
14,TRBJ2-5,TRBV11-2,NA,CVSSLIPRPGAQYF
18,TRBJ1-5,TRBV6-1,NA,CASSENGQDFYSNHPQHF
16,TRBJ1-4,TRBV11-2,NA,CARCSNGHLRSEKLFF
12,TRBJ1-6,TRBV29-1,NA,CSVGEGDSPPHF
12,TRBJ1-1,TRBV29-1,NA,CSVGPSNTEAFF
15,TRBJ2-7,TRBV6-1,many,CASSITRDRPYEQYF
18,TRBJ2-7,TRBV6-1,NA,CASSDSLKGVARGYRQYF
22,TRBJ2-5,TRBV7-9,NA,CVRSSKDGKGVLAGAYQETQYF
13,TRBJ2-3,TRBV24-1,NA,CATSDRGADTQCF
13,TRBJ1-1,TRBV5-5,NA,CASSLDLNTEDFF
16,TRBJ2-2,TRBV10-2,few,CASSVSRPAVGGELFF
14,TRBJ2-4,TRBV29-1,NA,CGVVQGGGKNIQYF
16,TRBJ2-2,TRBV28,many,CASSLTPGQGAGELFF
13,TRBJ2-7,TRBV5-1,NA,CASSLGTASEQYF
15,TRBJ2-3,TRBV28,NA,CVSSLRGSSTDTQYF
16,TRBJ1-5,TRBV6-6,NA,CASSYGQGLSNQPQHF
18,TRBJ2-3,TRBV6-6,NA,CASNYATAGAGIMDTQYF
17,TRBJ2-7,TRBV11-2,NA,CASSSYHSAGRFHEQDF
17,TRBJ2-7,TRBV30,many,CAWSVIGTAGGKYEQYF
16,TRBJ2-5,TRBV5-5,many,CASSLAPSDSRETQYF
15,TRBJ1-1,TRBV5-5,NA,CASSLDHGRYTEAFF
14,TRBJ1-4,TRBV20-1,NA,CSARDYQGSEKLFF
11,TRBJ1-2,TRBV28,many,CASSLDYGYTF
13,TRBJ2-7,TRBV7-9,NA,CASSLGGGHEQYF
18,TRBJ2-1,TRBV7-9,NA,CTSSFSTSGWRTHNEQFF
14,TRBJ2-5,TRBV11-2,NA,CASSFDRSGQTQYF
16,TRBJ2-2,TRBV11-2,NA,CASSVGFGLAGGELFF
14,TRBJ2-2,TRBV29-1,few,CSVVDRGVTGELFF
16,TRBJ2-1,TRBV6-2/TRBV6-3,NA,CASSYLMLTVGNEQFF
17,TRBJ2-3,TRBV2,once,CARSTVAGSGSTDAQYF
16,TRBJ2-1,TRBV5-4,NA,CASRPRTGGSCDEQFF
15,TRBJ2-3,TRBV5-1,many,CASSPTSGIIDTQYF
12,TRBJ2-5,TRBV7-9,many,CASSSLSETQYF
13,TRBJ1-1,TRBV28,NA,CASTRDSLTEAFF